These 24 T cell receptor beta chains were all obtained from the same sample, sequenced in a study of T cell repertoires in cytomegalovirus infection. TCRdb re-derived calls from the reads in MiXCR, one entry per CDR3 protein. The sample consists of around 500,000 distinct CDR3 sequences, under 45% of them appearing once. Antigen specificity for these receptors is unknown. Source: cultured PBMCs, taken from culture after CMV antigen stimulation. The receptors derive from a human donor in good health (CMV status not recorded). Some clones in this sample may be carry-over from other donors' samples.

The V and J genes are TRBV19 and TRBJ1-2; the D gene is possibly TRBD1 (5 bases). There are 14 residues in the CDR3. Germline CDR1 LNHDA, CDR2 SQIVND (reference sequence). Trimming removed 6 bases from V and 8 bases from J, with 19 bases in between. Written as DNA, the CDR3 is TGTGCCAGTAGCCCGACTTGGGGCGCGTCCGGCTACACCTTC. This sequence encodes CASSPTWGASGYTF. Full variable domain (remainder filled in from reference TRBV19 and TRBJ1-2): DGGITQSPKYLFRKEGQNVTLSCEQNLNHDAMYWYRQDPGQGLRLIYYSQIVNDFQKGDIAEGYSVSREKKESFPLTVTSAQKNPTAFYLCASSPTWGASGYTFGSGTRLTVV.

This clonotype was observed a few times. V and J are TRBV4-2 and TRBJ2-1; TRBD2 aligns across 14 bases. Germline V CDR1 and CDR2: LGHNA, YNFKEQ. Trimming cost V 0 bases and J 8 bases; bases outside gene matches: 6. This CDR3 spans 17 amino acids. The CDR3 DNA reads TGTGCCAGCAGCCAAGATCGACTAGCGGGAGGGCCGGATGAGCAGTTCTTC. It encodes CASSQDRLAGGPDEQFF.

The chain recombines TRBV20-1 with TRBJ2-1; 16 bases are a match to TRBD2. Germline loops: CDR1 DFQATT, CDR2 SNEGSKA (reference sequence). J gave up 2 bases and V 0 bases, and 10 bases lay outside the gene matches. The CDR3 extends over 20 amino acids. DNA for the CDR3: TGCAGTGCTAGAGACTGGCGGGGGACTAGCGGGAGGGGTACCTACAATGAGCAGTTCTTC. Amino acid sequence: CSARDWRGTSGRGTYNEQFF.

Many counts were recorded for this clonotype. This chain joins TRBV7-2 and TRBJ2-7, with D possibly TRBD1 on 5 matching bases. Germline CDR1 and CDR2: SGHTA and FQGNSA. This CDR3 contains 15 residues. V gave up 3 bases and J gave up 4 bases, with 16 bases separating them. The CDR3 sequence: CASSFLDRPNYEQYF. The CDR3 bases are TGTGCCAGCAGCTTCCTCGACAGACCGAATTACGAGCAGTACTTC.

This clonotype was recorded a few times. This chain connects TRBV6-6 to TRBJ2-1; 9 nucleotides line up with TRBD2. After removal of 7 bases from V and 8 bases from J, the junction contained 15 bases not matched to a gene. In germline, CDR1 is MNHNY, CDR2 SVGAGI (reference sequence). This CDR3 spans 16 amino acids. In DNA form, the CDR3 reads TGTGCCAGCACCCGTCGGGGGGCGAAGCGGGAGGATGAGCAGTTCTTC. It yields the protein CASTRRGAKREDEQFF.

This clonotype was recorded a few times. The V call is TRBV11-2, the J call TRBJ2-1, with 13 bases that match TRBD2. Germline V lookup: CDR1 SGHAT, CDR2 FQNNGV. With V trimmed by 5 bases and J by 7 bases, 11 bases remained unmatched. This CDR3 is 17 amino acids long. The CDR3 DNA reads TGTGCCAGCAGCCGCATCGTGACTAGCGGGGGGACAAATGAGCAGTTCTTC. This encodes CASSRIVTSGGTNEQFF.

V and J are TRBV7-9 and TRBJ2-1; TRBD2 agrees at 12 bases. Germline V CDR1 and CDR2: SEHNR, FQNEAQ (reference sequence). After removal of 8 bases from V and 2 bases from J, the junction contained 4 bases not matched to a gene. This CDR3 comprises 15 residues. The CDR3 nucleotides read TGTGCCAGCTCCGGACTAGCGGGGCCCTACAATGAGCAGTTCTTC. The encoded protein is CASSGLAGPYNEQFF.

CDR3 sequence: CASSLRAKHPTNYGYTF. CDR3 in DNA: TGTGCCAGCAGCTTACGGGCTAAACACCCCACTAACTATGGCTACACCTTC. This chain uses TRBV7-2 with TRBJ1-2; D is unresolved. Germline values: CDR1 SGHTA, CDR2 FQGNSA. The CDR3 is 17 amino acids. Trimming took 2 bases from V and 0 from J, leaving 16 bases between them.

The rearrangement uses TRBV12-3 or TRBV12-4 and TRBJ1-2, with a tentative D call TRBD1 (5 bases). Between the trimmed V and J ends, which lost 1 base and 2 bases, there was a span of 11 bases. The CDR3 sequence is 15 residues long. The CDR3 loop reads CASSLGPYRNYGYTF. The CDR3 nucleotides read TGTGCCAGCAGTTTAGGGCCTTACAGGAACTATGGCTACACCTTC.

The chain joins TRBV7-8 to TRBJ2-7, with D unresolved. This CDR3 spans 15 amino acids. Per the germline V gene, CDR1 is SGHVS and CDR2 is FQNEAQ. With 2 bases removed from V and 3 bases from J, the gap between germline ends came to 14 bases. CDR3 sequence reads: CASSLTGWQDYEQYF. As DNA, the CDR3 is TGTGCCAGCAGCTTAACCGGGTGGCAGGACTACGAGCAGTACTTC.

The chain uses TRBV11-3 and TRBJ2-3; 8 positions agree with TRBD2. Germline-derived CDR1 and CDR2 are SGHNT and YENEEA. The trim removed 3 bases at V and 1 base at J, leaving 18 bases unmatched. The CDR3 spans 20 residues. As DNA, the CDR3 is TGTGCCAGCAGCTTTCTCGGTAGCGGGGAGATTTTACTCTGCACAGATACGCAGTATTTT. Translation: CASSFLGSGEILLCTDTQYF.

In this sample, this clonotype turned up a few times. The CDR3 sequence: CASSFSLGSSGNTIYF. DNA of the CDR3: TGTGCCAGCAGCTTTAGCCTGGGGAGCTCTGGAAACACCATATATTTT. The chain uses TRBV11-2 and TRBJ1-3, with D unclear. The CDR3 runs to 16 residues. V was shortened by 3 bases and J by 0 bases, with 12 bases between the two germline ends. Germline V gene sequence: CDR1 SGHAT, CDR2 FQNNGV. Full variable domain (rest looked up from reference TRBV11-2 and TRBJ1-3): EAGVAQSPRYKIIEKRQSVAFWCNPISGHATLYWYQQILGQGPKLLIQFQNNGVVDDSQLPKDRFSAERLKGVDSTLKIQPAKLEDSAVYLCASSFSLGSSGNTIYFGEGSWLTVV.

CDR3 region: CASSSQGGSEQFF. CDR3 DNA: TGTGCCAGCAGTTCCCAAGGCGGTAGTGAGCAGTTCTTC. The chain employs TRBV6-6 and TRBJ2-1; D not certain. The CDR3 runs 13 residues. Germline assignment: CDR1 MNHNY and CDR2 SVGAGI (reference sequence). V was pared by 4 bases and J by 9 bases, with 13 bases between.

The V gene is TRBV7-3, the J gene TRBJ1-1, with D possibly matching TRBD1 (5 bases). The V end was cut by 3 bases, the J end by 2 bases, with 16 bases between. The CDR3 is 16 amino acids. CDR1 and CDR2 (germline): SGHTA, FQGTGA. The CDR3 protein is CASSFFGRGLNTEAFF. CDR3 bases: TGTGCCAGCAGCTTCTTCGGAAGGGGCCTAAACACTGAAGCTTTCTTT. The full variable domain, with the rest looked up from reference TRBV7-3 and TRBJ1-1, is GAGVSQTPSNKVTEKGKYVELRCDPISGHTALYWYRQSLGQGPEFLIYFQGTGAADDSGLPNDRFFAVRPEGSVSTLKIQRTERGDSAVYLCASSFFGRGLNTEAFFGQGTRLTVV.

This clonotype was counted a few times. The chain carries TRBV7-2 and TRBJ2-7; TRBD2 matches 9 bases. The length of the CDR3 is 15 residues. Looked up from germline, CDR1 is SGHTA and CDR2 is FQGNSA. The J segment lost 0 bases and the V segment lost 6 bases, leaving 6 bases of the junction unmatched. The CDR3 is CASRPRLAVSYEQYF. Written as DNA, the CDR3 is TGTGCCAGCAGACCCAGACTAGCGGTCTCCTACGAGCAGTACTTC.

A few counts support this clonotype. This chain links TRBV7-8 with TRBJ2-7; possibly TRBD2 for D (6 bases). The germline gives CDR1 SGHVS, CDR2 FQNEAQ. Between the trimmed V and J ends, which lost 1 base and 2 bases, there was a span of 15 bases. CDR3 length: 16 residues. CDR3 sequence (DNA): TGTGCCAGCAGCTTAGTAGGAGGGATCCCAACCTACGAGCAGTACTTC. The encoded protein is CASSLVGGIPTYEQYF.

There are a few counts of this clonotype. This chain connects TRBV28 to TRBJ2-3; tentatively, D is TRBD1 or TRBD2 (7 bases each). Germline loops: CDR1 MDHEN, CDR2 SYDVKM. The CDR3 totals 13 residues. The DNA of the CDR3 is TGTGCAAGCGGGGACAGAAACACAGATACGCAGTATTTT. The encoded protein is CASGDRNTDTQYF.

The V and J genes are TRBV6-5 and TRBJ2-5; 12 nucleotides line up with TRBD2. The ends lost 2 bases at V and 7 bases at J; junction bases unmatched: 2. The V gene's germline CDR1 is MNHEY and CDR2 SVGAGI. The CDR3 covers 14 residues. The CDR3 loop reads CASSYLAGGGTQYF. The CDR3 DNA reads as TGTGCCAGCAGTTACCTAGCGGGAGGGGGGACCCAGTACTTC.

The chain combines TRBV28 with TRBJ2-5; D is uncertain. The CDR3 runs to 11 residues. Trimming pared 9 bases from V and 5 bases from J, leaving 10 bases between. Germline loops: CDR1 MDHEN, CDR2 SYDVKM. The CDR3 sequence is CASKGRETQYF. CDR3 nucleotide sequence: TGTGCCAGTAAAGGCCGGGAGACCCAGTACTTC.

The genes are TRBV12-3 or TRBV12-4 and TRBJ2-1, with unresolved D. V was shortened by 6 bases and J by 7 bases, with 10 bases between the two germline ends. The CDR3 is made up of 12 amino acids. CDR3 DNA: TGTGCCAGCAGCGACGCGGCGAATGAGCAGTTCTTC. Translating gives CASSDAANEQFF.

This clonotype was detected a few times. The chain is built from TRBV5-1 and TRBJ2-1; D remains unclear. CDR1 SGHRS and CDR2 YFSETQ come from the germline V gene. Between the trimmed V and J ends, which lost 2 bases and 7 bases, there was a span of 13 bases. CDR3 length equals 14 residues. The CDR3 DNA reads as TGCGCCAGCAGCTTTGGCACGATGGTGAATGAGCAGTTCTTC. It is translated as CASSFGTMVNEQFF.

This clonotype has ten or more counts. V usage is TRBV7-2 and J usage is TRBJ1-2; D not certain. Trimming left V 6 bases short and J 4 bases short, with 6 bases between. Germline CDR1 and CDR2: SGHTA and FQGNSA. CDR3 size: 11 residues. Here the CDR3 DNA reads TGTGCCAGCAGTGATATCTATGGCTACACCTTC. This sequence encodes CASSDIYGYTF. Full variable domain (remainder filled in from reference TRBV7-2 and TRBJ1-2): GAGVSQSPSNKVTEKGKDVELRCDPISGHTALYWYRQSLGQGLEFLIYFQGNSAPDKSGLPSDRFSAERTGGSVSTLTIQRTQQEDSAVYLCASSDIYGYTFGSGTRLTVV.

This clonotype was found a few times. The chain has TRBV6-8 and TRBJ2-5; the match to TRBD2 covers 7 bases. The J segment lost 4 bases and the V segment lost 4 bases, leaving 6 bases of the junction unmatched. CDR3 length: 14 residues. The germline V gene has CDR1 MNHGY and CDR2 SAAAGT. Here the CDR3 reads CASSSHGGSETQYF. The CDR3 DNA reads as TGTGCCAGCAGTTCCCACGGGGGGTCAGAGACCCAGTACTTC.

This clonotype was recorded a few times. V gene TRBV7-2 combines with J gene TRBJ2-1; no reliable D call. The CDR3 totals 15 residues. Between the trimmed V and J ends, which lost 4 bases and 0 bases, there was a span of 10 bases. Germline CDR1 reads SGHTA; CDR2 reads FQGNSA. CDR3 residues: CASSYGWSSYNEQFF. The CDR3 DNA reads TGTGCCAGCAGCTACGGTTGGAGCTCCTACAATGAGCAGTTCTTC.